This T cell receptor beta chain was documented in a study of PD-L1 blockade in urothelial cancer. Turning to the study itself: Atezolizumab was started by patients in the mid-2010s at 1,200 mg intravenously every 3 weeks. Blood samples had a median of roughly 140,000 T cells.

All patients handed over anywhere from 1 to 8 samples, pretreatment and on-treatment. The CDR3 extends over 19 amino acids. Germline lookup yields CDR1 MGHRA and CDR2 YSYEKL. Only in-frame clones appear in the TCRdb table, and some are missing; sequencing was by immunoSEQ multiplex PCR. Of 55,000 or so clones in the sample, over 70% were seen once. A word on this clone: At one end, the junction sequence differs from germline, possibly due to a read error.

The chain links TRBV4-1 to TRBJ2-1; weak D call: TRBD1 (6 bases). The receptor was derived from a man aged 35 to 55 with urothelial cancer. This specimen was PBMCs, taken around atezolizumab (anti-PD-L1) treatment. The CDR3 loop is CANSQVYVVQGNSYNEQFF. In DNA form, the CDR3 reads TGCGCCAACAGCCAAGTTTATGTGGTTCAGGGGAACTCCTACAATGAGCAGTTCTTC.